This T cell receptor beta chain was profiled in a study of Graves' ophthalmopathy and Graves' hyperthyroidism. The authors amplified TCR beta CDR3 regions, and they did so from RNA transcripts for repertoire sequencing. RT-PCR in the first round used HTBI primers; a second-round multiplex PCR followed. TCRdb processed the multiplex PCR reads anew with MiXCR; each CDR3 protein has one entry. The sample shows over a million distinct CDR3 sequences, 35% to 45% of them seen only once. V gave up 7 bases and J gave up 4 bases, with 10 bases separating them. Germline V lookup: CDR1 GTSNPN, CDR2 SVGIG (reference sequence). This CDR3 is built from 11 residues.

The chain uses TRBV30 and TRBJ2-5; no definite D call. Sequencing was done on a sample of peripheral blood or thyroid tissue (not recorded which). The TCR sequence derives from an adult man with Graves' hyperthyroidism. CDR3 residues: CASNTGETQYF. The CDR3 DNA is TGTGCCTCGAATACTGGAGAGACCCAGTACTTC.